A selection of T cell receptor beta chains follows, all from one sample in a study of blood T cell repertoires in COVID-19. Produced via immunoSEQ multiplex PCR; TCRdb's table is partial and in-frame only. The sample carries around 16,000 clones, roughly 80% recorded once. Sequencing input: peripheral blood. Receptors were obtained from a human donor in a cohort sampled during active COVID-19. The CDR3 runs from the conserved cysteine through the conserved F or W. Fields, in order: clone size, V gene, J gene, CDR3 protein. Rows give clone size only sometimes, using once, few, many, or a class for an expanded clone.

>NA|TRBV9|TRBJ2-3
CASSPPAGLSTDTQYF
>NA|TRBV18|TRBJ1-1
CASSRTGQYNTEAFF
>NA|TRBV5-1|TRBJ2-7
CASSFGRGQGAGNEQYF
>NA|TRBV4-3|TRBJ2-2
CASSQETGSVTGELFF
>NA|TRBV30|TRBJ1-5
CAWGNRDNQPQHF
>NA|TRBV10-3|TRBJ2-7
CAISGASSYEQYF
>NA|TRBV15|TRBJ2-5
CATSRDSAGWETQYF
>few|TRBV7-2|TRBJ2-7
CASSPGRWPSGTYEQYF
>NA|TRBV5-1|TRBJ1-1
CASSFTEGGTEAFF
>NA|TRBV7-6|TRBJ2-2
CASSLGTRVAGELFF
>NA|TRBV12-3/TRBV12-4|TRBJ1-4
CATTGTGNEKLFF